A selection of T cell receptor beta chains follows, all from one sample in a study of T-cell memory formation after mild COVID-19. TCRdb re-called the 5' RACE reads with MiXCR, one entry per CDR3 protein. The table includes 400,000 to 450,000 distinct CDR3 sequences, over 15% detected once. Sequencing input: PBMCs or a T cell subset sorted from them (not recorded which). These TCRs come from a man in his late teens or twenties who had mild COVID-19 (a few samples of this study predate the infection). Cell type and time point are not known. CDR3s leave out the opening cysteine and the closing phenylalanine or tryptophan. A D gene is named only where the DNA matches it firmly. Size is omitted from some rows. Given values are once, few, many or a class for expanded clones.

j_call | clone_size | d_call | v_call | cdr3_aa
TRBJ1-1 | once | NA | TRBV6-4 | ASRAQEGAEAF
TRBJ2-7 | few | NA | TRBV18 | ASSPVPRSYEQY
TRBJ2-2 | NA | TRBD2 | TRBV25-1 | ASQRTSGAGELF
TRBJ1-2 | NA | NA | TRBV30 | AWSWSNYGYT
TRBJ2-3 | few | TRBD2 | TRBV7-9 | ASSLGLAGGLRAQY
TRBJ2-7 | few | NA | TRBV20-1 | SASTPRYSPSYEQY
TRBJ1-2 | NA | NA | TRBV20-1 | SARSGAAGYT
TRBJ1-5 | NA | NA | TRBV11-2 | ASSLRGGSRNQPQH
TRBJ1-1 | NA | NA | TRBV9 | ASSVDSWNTEAF
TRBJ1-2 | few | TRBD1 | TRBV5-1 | ASSLSTGVGGYT
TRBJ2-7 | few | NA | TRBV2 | ASSPRGASYEQY
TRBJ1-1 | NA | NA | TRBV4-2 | ASARGDGNTEAF
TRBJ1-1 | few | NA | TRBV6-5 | ASSYYSVGTEAF
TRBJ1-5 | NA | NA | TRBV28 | ASSPGQPQH
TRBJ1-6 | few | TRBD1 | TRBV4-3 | ASSQDRDRDLDSPLH
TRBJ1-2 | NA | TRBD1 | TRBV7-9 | ASLQGADYGYT
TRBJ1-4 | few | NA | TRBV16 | ASSPPNREKLF
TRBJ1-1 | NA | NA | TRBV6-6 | ASTLDKGGTEAF
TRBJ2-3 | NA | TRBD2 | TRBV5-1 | ASRQRGPSTDTQY
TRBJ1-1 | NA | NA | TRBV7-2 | ASSLPGFTEAF
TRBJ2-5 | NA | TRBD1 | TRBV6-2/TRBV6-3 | ASGGQGGETQY
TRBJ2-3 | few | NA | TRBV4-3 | ASSQDGSAGDTQY
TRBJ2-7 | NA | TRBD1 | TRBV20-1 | SARVQPRGRDEQY
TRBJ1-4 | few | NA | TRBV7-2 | ASSPRGTTNEKLF
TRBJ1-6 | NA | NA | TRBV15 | ATSSNRVNSPLH
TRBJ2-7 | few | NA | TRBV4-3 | ASSQDLGVAGEQY
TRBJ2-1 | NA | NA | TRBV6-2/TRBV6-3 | ATLGTFYNEQF
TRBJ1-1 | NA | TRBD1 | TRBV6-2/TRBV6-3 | ASSSVTGVTEAF
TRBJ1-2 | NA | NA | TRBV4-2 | ASSQEAILNYGYT
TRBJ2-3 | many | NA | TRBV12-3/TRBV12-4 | ASRDRDTQY
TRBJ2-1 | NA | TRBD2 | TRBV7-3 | ASSPGLAGARSYNEQF
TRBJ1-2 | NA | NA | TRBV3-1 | ASSPSPGSLEGYT
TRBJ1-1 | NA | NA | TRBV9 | ASSVVSTSFTEAF
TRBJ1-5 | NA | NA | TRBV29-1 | SASLADSNQPQH
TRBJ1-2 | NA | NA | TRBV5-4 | ASSTGDPGYGYT
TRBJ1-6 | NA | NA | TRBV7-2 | ASSSSGQSNSPLH
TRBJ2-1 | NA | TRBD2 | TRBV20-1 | SAGGLAGTFFHEQF
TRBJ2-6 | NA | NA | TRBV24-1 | ATSPSGANVLT
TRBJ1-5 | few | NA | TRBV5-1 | ASSTEGGPQH
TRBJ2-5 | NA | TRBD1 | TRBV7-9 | ASSHGQGGETQY
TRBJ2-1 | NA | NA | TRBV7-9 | ASSKGRSSYNEQF
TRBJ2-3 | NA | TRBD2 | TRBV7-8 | ASSLDILATSTDTQY
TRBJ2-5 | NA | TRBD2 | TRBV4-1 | ASSSAFSTSGGGQETQY
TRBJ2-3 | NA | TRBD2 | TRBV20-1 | SAEPRLVAGFRDTQY
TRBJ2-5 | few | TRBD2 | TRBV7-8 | ASSLRPSGGDQETQY